These 24 T cell receptor beta chains were all obtained from the same sample, sequenced in a study of cytomegalovirus exposure and HLA in healthy donors listed by TCRdb under 2017. Library creation used the immunoSEQ multiplex PCR assay. A mixture of 60 forward primers for TCR Vbeta segments and 13 reverse primers for TCR Jbeta segments was used in the multiplex PCR. Here the immuneACCESS table is served through TCRdb, limited to in-frame sequences with V and J called. Missing clones are a known gap in these copies; in checked studies unresolved V genes cover under half, and the rest lacks a known reason. The sample has 59,000 or so clones on record, 70% to 75% of them singletons. The ten biggest clones cover 6% to 7% of the sample. Sequenced material: PBMCs. The receptors derive from a man aged 30-40 years in good health and CMV-seropositive.

This chain uses TRBV2 with TRBJ1-6, with 10 bases identical to TRBD1. J was trimmed by 6 bases and V by 5 bases; bases with no gene match: 10. The CDR3 consists of 17 residues. Per germline, CDR1 SNHLY and CDR2 FYNNEI. CDR3 in DNA: TGTGCCAGCAGTTCTATCCACGACAGGGGGCTTAATTCACCCCTCCACTTT. Its translation: CASSSIHDRGLNSPLHF.

The genes are TRBV28 and TRBJ1-5; 11 positions match TRBD1. The ends lost 4 bases at V and 4 bases at J; junction bases unmatched: 9. CDR1 and CDR2 (germline): MDHEN, SYDVKM. The CDR3 spans 17 residues. The CDR3 here is CASSSGQGARRNQPQHF. Here the CDR3 DNA reads TGTGCCAGCAGTTCCGGACAGGGGGCGAGACGGAATCAGCCCCAGCATTTT.

The chain employs TRBV7-8 and TRBJ1-5, with 7 bases identical to TRBD1. V lost 6 bases, J lost 0 bases, and 2 bases stayed unmatched. The CDR3 contains 14 residues. In germline, CDR1 is SGHVS, CDR2 FQNEAQ. As DNA, the CDR3 is TGTGCCAGCAGGGGGACAGATAGCAATCAGCCCCAGCATTTT. It translates to CASRGTDSNQPQHF.

This clone was recorded a few times. CDR3 DNA: TGCAGCGTTCCCAAGGGGGTAATGAACTATGGCTACACCTTC. This encodes CSVPKGVMNYGYTF. This chain connects TRBV29-1 to TRBJ1-2; possible D gene TRBD1, 6 bases. V lost 5 bases, J lost 2 bases, and 15 bases lay in between. CDR1 is SQVTM, CDR2 ANQGSEA, per germline. The length of the CDR3 is 14 residues.

The chain combines TRBV5-1 with TRBJ2-2; D might be TRBD2 (6 bases). This CDR3 is built from 14 residues. The ends were cut back, 3 bases at V and 7 bases at J, with 13 bases in the middle. Germline V CDR1 and CDR2: SGHRS, YFSETQ. The CDR3 protein is CASSSGDRIGELFF. In nucleotides, the CDR3 is TGCGCCAGCAGCTCGGGGGACCGAATCGGGGAGCTGTTTTTT.

For this clone: This CDR3 is missing its conserved last phenylalanine or tryptophan, likely due to a read error. The chain carries TRBV6-5 and TRBJ1-2; 10 nucleotides line up with TRBD1. The germline CDR1 and CDR2 sequences are MNHEY and SVGAGI. J gave up 2 bases and V 4 bases, and 4 bases lay outside the gene matches. There are 15 residues in the CDR3. For the CDR3, the DNA is TGTGCCAGCAGTTCTGACAGGGGGCGCAACTATGGCTACACCCTC. Residues: CASSSDRGRNYGYTL.

This sequence joins TRBV7-8 and TRBJ2-7, with 8 bases that match TRBD2. This CDR3 is built from 16 residues. Germline CDR1 reads SGHVS; CDR2 reads FQNEAQ. Unmatched junction bases numbered 10, after V lost 0 bases and J lost 6 bases. The CDR3 is CASSLANGGASPEQYF. The CDR3 bases are TGTGCCAGCAGCTTAGCGAACGGGGGGGCCTCTCCCGAGCAGTACTTC.

The V and J genes are TRBV28 and TRBJ1-3, with 9 bases that match TRBD1. V lost 7 bases to trimming and J lost 7 bases; unmatched junction nucleotides: 8. Per germline, CDR1 MDHEN and CDR2 SYDVKM. CDR3 length equals 14 residues. CDR3 DNA sequence: TGTGCCAGCATTGGACAGGGGACCGCCAACACCATATATTTT. Its translation: CASIGQGTANTIYF.

The chain couples TRBV6-1 to TRBJ1-2; 8 nucleotides agree with TRBD1. The CDR3 runs 17 residues. Germline V gives CDR1 MNHNS, CDR2 SASEGT. Trimming took 1 base from V and 8 from J; bases not matched to a gene: 15. The CDR3 region is CASSEGAGMQGAKGYTF. In nucleotides, the CDR3 is TGTGCCAGCAGTGAAGGGGCGGGGATGCAGGGGGCGAAGGGCTACACCTTC.

This clone occurred once. The chain uses TRBV30 and TRBJ1-6; D call uncertain. The V end was cut by 2 bases, the J end by 5 bases, with 10 bases between. This CDR3 region has 14 residues. CDR1 GTSNPN and CDR2 SVGIG come from the germline V gene (reference sequence). CDR3 amino acids: CAWSYTADNSPLHF. The CDR3 bases are TGTGCCTGGAGTTATACAGCTGATAATTCACCCCTCCACTTT. The full variable domain, rest sourced from reference TRBV30 and TRBJ1-6, is SQTIHQWPATLVQPVGSPLSLECTVEGTSNPNLYWYRQAAGRGLQLLFYSVGIGQISSEVPQNLSASRPQDRQFILSSKKLLLSDSGFYLCAWSYTADNSPLHFGNGTRLTVT.

The gene calls are TRBV5-6 and TRBJ1-2, with D maybe TRBD1 (5 bases). There are 11 residues in the CDR3. Germline CDR1 reads SGHDT; CDR2 reads YYEEEE. Trimming removed 4 bases at V and 6 bases at J, with 7 bases between. CDR3: CASSHRNGYTF. Here the CDR3 DNA reads TGTGCCAGCAGCCACAGGAATGGCTACACCTTC.

V and J are TRBV5-4 and TRBJ2-3; D possibly corresponds to TRBD1 (6 bases). The V and J ends lost 1 base and 4 bases respectively, with 7 bases between them. CDR3 length: 13 residues. Germline values: CDR1 SGHNT, CDR2 YYREEE (reference sequence). In DNA form, the CDR3 reads TGTGCCAGCAGCTTGTGGGGGCCAGATACGCAGTATTTT. Translation gives CASSLWGPDTQYF. The entire variable domain, with the rest obtained from reference TRBV5-4 and TRBJ2-3, is as follows: ETGVTQSPTHLIKTRGQQVTLRCSSQSGHNTVSWYQQALGQGPQFIFQYYREEENGRGNFPPRFSGLQFPNYSSELNVNALELDDSALYLCASSLWGPDTQYFGPGTRLTVL.

This chain joins TRBV10-3 and TRBJ2-5; D gene unclear. The ends were cut back, 0 bases at V and 2 bases at J, with 4 bases in the middle. Germline values: CDR1 ENHRY, CDR2 SYGVKD. The CDR3 covers 13 residues. This chain's CDR3 is CAISESLQETQYF. For the CDR3, the DNA is TGTGCCATCAGTGAGTCGCTACAAGAGACCCAGTACTTC.

The gene calls are TRBV7-2 and TRBJ2-2; weak D call: TRBD2 (5 bases). V was clipped by 6 bases and J by 4 bases, with 15 bases between them. Germline assignment: CDR1 SGHTA and CDR2 FQGNSA. CDR3 length: 15 residues. CDR3 in DNA: TGTGCCAGCAGTCCCGTTTCTGGAGGCACCGGGGAGCTGTTTTTT. It specifies CASSPVSGGTGELFF.

V gene TRBV6-5 combines with J gene TRBJ1-2; a possible D gene is TRBD1 (5 bases). The CDR3 totals 16 residues. The V gene's germline CDR1 is MNHEY and CDR2 SVGAGI. Trimming left V 2 bases short and J 2 bases short, with 15 bases between. The CDR3: CASSYSPRATNYGYTF. CDR3 DNA sequence: TGTGCCAGCAGTTACAGCCCCAGGGCTACCAACTATGGCTACACCTTC.

The chain employs TRBV9 and TRBJ1-4; no reliable D call. Germline lookup yields CDR1 SGDLS and CDR2 YYNGEE. The CDR3 extends over 15 amino acids. V lost 0 bases, J lost 0 bases, and 6 bases lay in between. The CDR3 loop is CASSVGAATNEKLFF. CDR3 coding DNA: TGTGCCAGCAGCGTAGGCGCTGCAACTAATGAAAAACTGTTTTTT.

The rearrangement joins TRBV5-6 to TRBJ1-3, with 8 bases that match TRBD1. From germline, CDR1 is SGHDT and CDR2 YYEEEE. The CDR3 sequence is 17 residues long. The V gene end was trimmed by 4 bases and the J gene end by 0 bases; junction bases not matched to a gene: 9. As DNA, the CDR3 is TGTGCCAGCAGCGCCCGACAGGGGATCTACTCTGGAAACACCATATATTTT. This codes for CASSARQGIYSGNTIYF.

V usage is TRBV6-4 and J usage is TRBJ1-5; no clear D gene. V was cut by 11 bases and J by 7 bases, with 18 bases left in between. Germline CDR1 reads MRHNA; CDR2 reads SNTAGT. This CDR3 spans 13 amino acids. The CDR3 loop reads CASSPEESQPQHF. CDR3 nucleotide sequence: TGTGCCTCATCCCCCGAGGAGAGCCAGCCCCAGCATTTT.

The rearrangement links TRBV28 to TRBJ1-5, with a tentative D call TRBD1 (5 bases). Germline V gene sequence: CDR1 MDHEN, CDR2 SYDVKM. Trimming pared 7 bases from V and 7 bases from J, leaving 17 bases between. The CDR3 is 14 amino acids. The CDR3 reads CASIPWGVGQPQHF. CDR3 nucleotides: TGTGCCAGCATCCCGTGGGGGGTGGGCCAGCCCCAGCATTTT.

This rearrangement joins TRBV5-1 to TRBJ2-1; 13 bases are a match to TRBD2. The ends lost 2 bases at V and 0 bases at J; junction bases unmatched: 8. The germline gives CDR1 SGHRS, CDR2 YFSETQ. The CDR3 contains 19 residues. Here the CDR3 DNA reads TGCGCCAGCAGCTTTTTGGGGACTAGCGGGGAAAGCTCCTACAATGAGCAGTTCTTC. Protein product: CASSFLGTSGESSYNEQFF.

The rearrangement links TRBV5-4 to TRBJ2-1, with TRBD1 as a possible D gene (5 bases). Trimming removed 5 bases from V and 3 bases from J, with 9 bases in between. Germline V gene lookup returns CDR1 SGHNT and CDR2 YYREEE (reference sequence). The CDR3 loop spans 13 amino acids. CDR3 sequence reads: CASRSDSYNEQFF. CDR3 bases: TGTGCCAGCAGATCCGACAGCTACAATGAGCAGTTCTTC.

The rearrangement joins TRBV28 to TRBJ2-1; D uncertain. There are 13 residues in the CDR3. The germline V gene has CDR1 MDHEN and CDR2 SYDVKM. The ends were cut back, 2 bases at V and 8 bases at J, with 10 bases in the middle. The CDR3 loop is CASSLAMGYEQFF. The CDR3 region has the DNA TGTGCCAGCAGTTTAGCGATGGGCTATGAGCAGTTCTTC.

CDR3 nucleotides: TGCGCCAACCGGGACAGAAATCAGCCCCAGCATTTT. Residues: CANRDRNQPQHF. The chain uses TRBV10-1 and TRBJ1-5; 7 bases line up with TRBD1. V lost 10 bases and J lost 4; bases outside the gene matches: 4. CDR1 WNHNN and CDR2 SYGVQD come from the germline V gene (reference sequence). The CDR3 consists of 12 residues.

The genes are TRBV27 and TRBJ1-1, with D tentatively TRBD1 (5 bases). V lost 1 base to trimming and J lost 4 bases, with 16 bases between them. Germline V gives CDR1 MNHEY, CDR2 SMNVEV (reference sequence). The CDR3 extends over 16 amino acids. For the CDR3, the DNA is TGTGCCAGCAGTTTATTCAGTGGACACTCTGCCACTGAAGCTTTCTTT. It translates to CASSLFSGHSATEAFF.